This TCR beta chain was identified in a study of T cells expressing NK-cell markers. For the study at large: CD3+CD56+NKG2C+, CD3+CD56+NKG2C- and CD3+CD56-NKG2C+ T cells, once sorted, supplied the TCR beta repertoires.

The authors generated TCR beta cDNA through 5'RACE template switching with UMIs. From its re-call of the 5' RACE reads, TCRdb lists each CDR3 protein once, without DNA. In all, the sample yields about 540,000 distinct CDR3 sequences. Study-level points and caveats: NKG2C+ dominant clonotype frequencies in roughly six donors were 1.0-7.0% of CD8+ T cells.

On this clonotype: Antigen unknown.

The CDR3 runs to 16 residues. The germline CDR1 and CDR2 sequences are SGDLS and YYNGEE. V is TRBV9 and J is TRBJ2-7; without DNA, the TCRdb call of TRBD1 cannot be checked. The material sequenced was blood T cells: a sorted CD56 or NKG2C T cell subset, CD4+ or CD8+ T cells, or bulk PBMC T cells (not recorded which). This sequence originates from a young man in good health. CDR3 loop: CASSVGGAGYPYEQYF.